A selection of T cell receptor beta chains follows, all from one sample in a study of T-cell memory formation after mild COVID-19. TCRdb re-called the 5' RACE reads with MiXCR, one entry per CDR3 protein. In the table there are approximately 430,000 distinct CDR3 sequences, more than 20% of which are singletons. Sequenced material: PBMCs or a T cell subset sorted from them (not recorded which). These TCRs come from an adult woman who had mild COVID-19 (a few samples of this study predate the infection). Cell type and time point are not known. Each CDR3 is given with its conserved first and last residue. The D gene is left open where the match is weak. Rows give clone size only sometimes, using once, few, many, or a class for an expanded clone.

>TRBJ2-7|TRBV7-2|few|TRBD2
TGTGCCAGCAGCTTAGTTCTAGCGGGAGGGGGGAACTACGAGCAGTACTTC
CASSLVLAGGGNYEQYF
>TRBJ2-1|TRBV6-5|.|TRBD2
TGTGCCAGCAGTTACTACTCCGGACTAGCGAGCAATGAGCAGTTCTTC
CASSYYSGLASNEQFF
>TRBJ2-7|TRBV7-7|many|TRBD2
TGTGCTAGCAGCTTAGAAGCGGGAGATTTCTACGAGCAGTACTTC
CASSLEAGDFYEQYF
>TRBJ1-4|TRBV29-1|.|.
TGCAGCGTTGAATCTGGGGGCGGTGAAAAACTGTTTTTT
CSVESGGGEKLFF
>TRBJ1-4|TRBV11-2|many|.
TGTGCCAGCAGCTTAGCCGGCGCAACGGGGAAACTGTTTTTT
CASSLAGATGKLFF
>TRBJ2-7|TRBV21-1|.|.
TGTGCCAGCAGCGGGGACAGGGGGCGAAACGAGCAGTACTTC
CASSGDRGRNEQYF
>TRBJ2-2|TRBV6-5|few|TRBD1
TGTGCCAGCAGTTACCAGGGACAGGACTACACCGGGGAGCTGTTTTTT
CASSYQGQDYTGELFF
>TRBJ2-7|TRBV5-1|few|.
TGCGCCAGCAGCTCGGGGGCAGGGGAGTACTACGAGCAGTACTTC
CASSSGAGEYYEQYF
>TRBJ1-5|TRBV12-3/TRBV12-4|few|.
TGTGCCAGCACCCCGGGGGGGTATAGCAATCAGCCCCAGCATTTT
CASTPGGYSNQPQHF
>TRBJ2-3|TRBV10-3|.|.
TGTGCCATGTGGCAGGGCGGCACAGATACGCAGTATTTT
CAMWQGGTDTQYF
>TRBJ1-2|TRBV9|.|.
TGTGCCAGCAGCGTCGAATCTTACTATGGCTACACCTTC
CASSVESYYGYTF
>TRBJ2-1|TRBV29-1|.|.
TGCAGCGTTGAGGGAAGGGGGGGTGAGCAGTTCTTC
CSVEGRGGEQFF
>TRBJ2-3|TRBV5-1|.|.
TGCGCCAGCAGCTTGGAACTAGCAGATACGCAGTATTTT
CASSLELADTQYF
>TRBJ1-2|TRBV15|few|.
TGTGCCACCAGCAGAGATGGGATCTATGGCTACACCTTC
CATSRDGIYGYTF
>TRBJ2-3|TRBV7-9|.|TRBD1
TGTGCCAGCAGCGGGACAGGGGGCATTAGCACAGATACGCAGTATTTT
CASSGTGGISTDTQYF
>TRBJ2-3|TRBV4-2|.|.
TGTGCCAGCAGCTTCAGCCTCACAGGAGATACGCAGTATTTT
CASSFSLTGDTQYF
>TRBJ2-7|TRBV29-1|.|TRBD2
TGCAGCGTTGTACTAGCGGGGCCCTACGAGCAGTACTTC
CSVVLAGPYEQYF
>TRBJ2-7|TRBV20-1|many|TRBD1
TGCAGTGCTAGGGGGGGACAGGGGGCGTACGAGCAGTACTTC
CSARGGQGAYEQYF
>TRBJ2-7|TRBV29-1|.|.
TGCAGCGTTGAGACGGCCAGGGGAGCCGAGCAGTACTTC
CSVETARGAEQYF
>TRBJ2-5|TRBV3-1|many|TRBD2
TGTGCCAGCAGCCCACGACTAGCGGGAGGGCCAAGCGAAGAGACCCAGTACTTC
CASSPRLAGGPSEETQYF
>TRBJ2-7|TRBV21-1|once|.
TGTGCCAGCAGCCATCCCACCCTAGGACAGGGGGTTACCCCCTACGAGCAGTACTTC
CASSHPTLGQGVTPYEQYF
>TRBJ2-2|TRBV7-7|many|.
TGTGCCAGCAGCCCGGGGGCGGTCACCGGGGAGCTGTTTTTT
CASSPGAVTGELFF
>TRBJ1-1|TRBV10-3|few|.
TGTGCCATCAGTGAGTTCACTGAAGCTTTCTTT
CAISEFTEAFF
>TRBJ2-2|TRBV6-1|.|.
TGTGCCAGCAGTGGCCTCGGGACATCGGGTGGCACCGGGGAGCTGTTTTTT
CASSGLGTSGGTGELFF
>TRBJ2-3|TRBV9|few|TRBD2
TGTGCCAGCAGCGTAGTCGGGGGGGCAGGACGCACAGATACGCAGTATTTT
CASSVVGGAGRTDTQYF
>TRBJ2-7|TRBV3-1|few|.
TGTGCCAGCAGCCAAGGAAGGAGAAACGAGCAGTACTTC
CASSQGRRNEQYF
>TRBJ2-6|TRBV7-3|many|.
TGTGCCAGCAGCTTCGGGCTGTGCTCTGGGGCCAACGTCCTGACTTTC
CASSFGLCSGANVLTF
>TRBJ1-5|TRBV20-1|.|.
TGCAGTGCTAGTCGCTCAGTCAATCAGCCCCAGCATTTT
CSASRSVNQPQHF
>TRBJ2-1|TRBV7-3|.|TRBD2
TGTGCCAGCAGCTTAGGCGGGGGGGCAAATGAGCAGTTCTTC
CASSLGGGANEQFF
>TRBJ2-5|TRBV5-1|.|.
TGCGCCAGCACGCAGGGGTCATTCTTTGACCAAGAGACCCAGTACTTC
CASTQGSFFDQETQYF
>TRBJ1-1|TRBV5-1|few|.
TGCGCCAGCAGCCTTTACAAAATGACTGAAGCTTTCTTT
CASSLYKMTEAFF
>TRBJ1-6|TRBV5-1|few|.
TGCGCCAGCAGCTGGGGGGGGACACAAGGGCCGGGTCTGGATTCACCCCTCCACTTT
CASSWGGTQGPGLDSPLHF
>TRBJ2-7|TRBV7-6|.|.
TGTGCCAGCAGCCCGGCGGGACACCCGAACCCCGGCGCCTACGAGCAGTACTTC
CASSPAGHPNPGAYEQYF
>TRBJ1-1|TRBV29-1|.|.
TGCAGCGCCACAGACAGACCCTTGGACACTGAAGCTTTCTTT
CSATDRPLDTEAFF
>TRBJ2-3|TRBV5-1|few|TRBD2
TGCGCCAGCAGCCAGACTAGCGGGACGACAGATACGCAGTATTTT
CASSQTSGTTDTQYF
>TRBJ2-7|TRBV10-3|few|TRBD2
TGTGCCATCAGTGAGTCAATAGCGGGCTCTTCCTACGAGCAGTACTTC
CAISESIAGSSYEQYF
>TRBJ1-2|TRBV14|.|TRBD1
TGTGCCAGCAGCCAAGGCACCGGGACAGGGGGCTACTATGGCTACACCTTC
CASSQGTGTGGYYGYTF
>TRBJ2-7|TRBV2|.|.
TGTGCCAGCAGACCGGACAGCAGATACGAGCAGTACTTC
CASRPDSRYEQYF
>TRBJ2-1|TRBV12-3/TRBV12-4|many|.
TGTGCCAGCACATCGTCAATGGTGCCTACCGGGGATGAGCAGTTCTTC
CASTSSMVPTGDEQFF